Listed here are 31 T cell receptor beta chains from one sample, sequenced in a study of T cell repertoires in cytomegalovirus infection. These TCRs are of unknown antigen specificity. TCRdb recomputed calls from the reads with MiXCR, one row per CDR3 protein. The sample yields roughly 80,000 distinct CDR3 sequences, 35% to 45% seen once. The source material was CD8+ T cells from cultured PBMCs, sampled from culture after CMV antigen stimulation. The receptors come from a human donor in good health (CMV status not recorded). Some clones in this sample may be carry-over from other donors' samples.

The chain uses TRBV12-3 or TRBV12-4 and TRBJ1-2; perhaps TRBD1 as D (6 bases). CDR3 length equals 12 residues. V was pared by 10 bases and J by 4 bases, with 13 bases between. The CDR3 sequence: CAINRVFYGYTF. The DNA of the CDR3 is TGTGCCATCAACAGGGTTTTCTATGGCTACACCTTC.

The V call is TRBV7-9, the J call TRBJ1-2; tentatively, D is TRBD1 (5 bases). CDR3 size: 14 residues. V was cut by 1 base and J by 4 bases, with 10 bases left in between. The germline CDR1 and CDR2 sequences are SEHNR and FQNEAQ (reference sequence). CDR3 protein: CASSLVAGGYGYTF. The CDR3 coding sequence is TGTGCCAGCAGCTTAGTCGCCGGGGGCTATGGCTACACCTTC. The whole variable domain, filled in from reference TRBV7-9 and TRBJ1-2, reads DTGVSQNPRHKITKRGQNVTFRCDPISEHNRLYWYRQTLGQGPEFLTYFQNEAQLEKSRLLSDRFSAERPKGSFSTLEIQRTEQGDSAMYLCASSLVAGGYGYTFGSGTRLTVV.

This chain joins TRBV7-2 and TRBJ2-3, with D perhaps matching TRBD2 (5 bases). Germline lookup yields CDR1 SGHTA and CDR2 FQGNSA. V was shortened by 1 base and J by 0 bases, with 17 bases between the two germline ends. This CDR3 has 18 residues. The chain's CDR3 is CASSLVLAGVASTDTQYF. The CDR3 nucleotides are TGTGCCAGCAGCTTAGTCCTAGCAGGTGTTGCTAGCACAGATACGCAGTATTTT.

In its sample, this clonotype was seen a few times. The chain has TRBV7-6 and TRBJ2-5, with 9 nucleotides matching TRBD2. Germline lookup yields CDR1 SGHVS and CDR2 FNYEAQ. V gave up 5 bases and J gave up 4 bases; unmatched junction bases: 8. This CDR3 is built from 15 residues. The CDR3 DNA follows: TGTGCCAGCAGCCCCTTAGCGGGGGAGGGAGAGACCCAGTACTTC. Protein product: CASSPLAGEGETQYF.

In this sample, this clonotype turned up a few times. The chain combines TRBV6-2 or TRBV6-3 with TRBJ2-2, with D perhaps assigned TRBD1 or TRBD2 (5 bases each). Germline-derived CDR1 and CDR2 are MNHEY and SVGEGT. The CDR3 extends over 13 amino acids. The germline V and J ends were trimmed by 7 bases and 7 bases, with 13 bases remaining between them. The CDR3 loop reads CASTFGDVGELFF. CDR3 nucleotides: TGTGCCAGCACTTTCGGGGACGTCGGGGAGCTGTTTTTT.

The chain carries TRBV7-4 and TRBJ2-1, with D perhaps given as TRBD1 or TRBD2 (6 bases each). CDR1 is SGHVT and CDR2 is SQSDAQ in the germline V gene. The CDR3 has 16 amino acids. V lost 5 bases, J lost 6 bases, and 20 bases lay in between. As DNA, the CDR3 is TGTGCCAGCAGCCCAGAAGGGGGGAAGAGGGGCAATGAGCAGTTCTTC. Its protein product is CASSPEGGKRGNEQFF.

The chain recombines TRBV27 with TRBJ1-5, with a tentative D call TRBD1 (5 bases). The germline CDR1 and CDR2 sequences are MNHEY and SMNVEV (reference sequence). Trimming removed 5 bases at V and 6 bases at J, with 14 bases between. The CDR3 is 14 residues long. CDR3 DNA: TGTGCCAGCAGTCCCATAGGGGTTGGTCAGCCCCAGCATTTT. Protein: CASSPIGVGQPQHF.

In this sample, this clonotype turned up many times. The DNA for the CDR3 is TGTGCCAGCAGCTTAGAAGGCGGGGGGGTTGGATACGAGCAGTACTTC. It translates to CASSLEGGGVGYEQYF. This rearrangement joins TRBV7-2 to TRBJ2-7; 9 bases align to TRBD2. V lost 1 base and J lost 4; bases outside the gene matches: 8. The CDR3 is 16 residues long. From germline, CDR1 is SGHTA and CDR2 FQGNSA.

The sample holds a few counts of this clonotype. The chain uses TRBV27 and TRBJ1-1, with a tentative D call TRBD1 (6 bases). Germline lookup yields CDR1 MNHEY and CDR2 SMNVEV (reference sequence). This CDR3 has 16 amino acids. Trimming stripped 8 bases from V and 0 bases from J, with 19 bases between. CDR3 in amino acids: CASRTIKDSMNTEAFF. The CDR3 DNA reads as TGTGCCAGCCGAACGATTAAGGACAGTATGAACACTGAAGCTTTCTTT.

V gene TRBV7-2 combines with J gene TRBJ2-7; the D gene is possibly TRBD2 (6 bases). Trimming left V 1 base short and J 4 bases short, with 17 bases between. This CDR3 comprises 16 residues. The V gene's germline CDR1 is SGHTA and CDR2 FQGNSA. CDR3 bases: TGTGCCAGCAGCTTAGTTACCCAAGGGGAGGTGTACGAGCAGTACTTC. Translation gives CASSLVTQGEVYEQYF.

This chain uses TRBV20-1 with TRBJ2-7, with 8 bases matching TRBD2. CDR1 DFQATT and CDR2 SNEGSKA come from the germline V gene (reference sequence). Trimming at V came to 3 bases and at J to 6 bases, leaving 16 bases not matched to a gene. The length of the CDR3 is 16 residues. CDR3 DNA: TGCAGTGCTAGCCCCGGGACTAGATGGGGCCTAGGCGAGCAGTACTTC. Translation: CSASPGTRWGLGEQYF.

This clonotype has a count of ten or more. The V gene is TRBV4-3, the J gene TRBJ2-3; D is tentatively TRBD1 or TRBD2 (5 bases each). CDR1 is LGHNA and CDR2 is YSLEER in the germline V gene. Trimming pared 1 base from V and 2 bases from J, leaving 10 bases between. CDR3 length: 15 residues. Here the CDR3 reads CASSQGGAFTDTQYF. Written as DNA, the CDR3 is TGCGCCAGCAGCCAAGGAGGGGCCTTCACAGATACGCAGTATTTT.

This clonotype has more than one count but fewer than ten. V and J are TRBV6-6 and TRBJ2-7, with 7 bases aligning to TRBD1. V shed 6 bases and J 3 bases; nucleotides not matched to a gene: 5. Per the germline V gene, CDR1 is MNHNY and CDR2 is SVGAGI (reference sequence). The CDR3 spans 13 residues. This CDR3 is CASSGQVGYEQYF. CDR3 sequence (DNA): TGTGCCAGCAGCGGACAGGTAGGCTACGAGCAGTACTTC.

The CDR3 DNA sequence: TGCAGTGCTGGGGACAGTCGTGAAAAACTGTTTTTT. It yields the protein CSAGDSREKLFF. J is TRBJ1-4 and V is TRBV20-1, with 7 bases that match TRBD1. Trimming at V came to 5 bases and at J to 7 bases, leaving 4 bases not matched to a gene. This CDR3 has 12 residues. Germline CDR1 reads DFQATT; CDR2 reads SNEGSKA (reference sequence).

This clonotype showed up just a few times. Written as DNA, the CDR3 is TGTGCCACGGAGGGGGGAAGATATGGCTACACCTTC. Translation: CATEGGRYGYTF. The chain uses TRBV7-2 and TRBJ1-2, with D possibly matching TRBD1 (6 bases). Trimming left V 10 bases short and J 5 bases short, with 14 bases between. This CDR3 comprises 12 residues. The V gene's germline CDR1 is SGHTA and CDR2 FQGNSA.

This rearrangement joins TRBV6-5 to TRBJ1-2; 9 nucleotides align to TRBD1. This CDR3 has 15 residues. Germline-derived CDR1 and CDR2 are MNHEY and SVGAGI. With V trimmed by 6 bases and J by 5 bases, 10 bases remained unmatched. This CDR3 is CASRKSTGGAYGYTF. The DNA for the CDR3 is TGTGCCAGCAGGAAATCAACAGGGGGCGCGTATGGCTACACCTTC.

This CDR3 is CASSNGQNSPLHF. Written as DNA, the CDR3 is TGTGCCAGCAGCAATGGCCAGAATTCACCCCTCCACTTT. This chain connects TRBV27 to TRBJ1-6; unclear D gene. This CDR3 is built from 13 residues. Trimming removed 6 bases at V and 7 bases at J, with 10 bases between. Germline CDR1 MNHEY, CDR2 SMNVEV (reference sequence).

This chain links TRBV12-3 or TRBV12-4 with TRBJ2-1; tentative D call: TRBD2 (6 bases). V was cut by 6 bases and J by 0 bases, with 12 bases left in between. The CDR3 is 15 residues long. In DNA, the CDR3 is TGTGCCAGCAGAAGACTAGGGAGCTCCTACAATGAGCAGTTCTTC. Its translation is CASRRLGSSYNEQFF.

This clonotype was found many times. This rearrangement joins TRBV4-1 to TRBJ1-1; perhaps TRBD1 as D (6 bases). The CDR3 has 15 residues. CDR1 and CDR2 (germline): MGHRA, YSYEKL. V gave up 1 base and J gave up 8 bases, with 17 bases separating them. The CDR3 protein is CASSQVPGAGAEAFF. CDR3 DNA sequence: TGCGCCAGCAGCCAAGTTCCAGGGGCGGGAGCCGAAGCTTTCTTT.

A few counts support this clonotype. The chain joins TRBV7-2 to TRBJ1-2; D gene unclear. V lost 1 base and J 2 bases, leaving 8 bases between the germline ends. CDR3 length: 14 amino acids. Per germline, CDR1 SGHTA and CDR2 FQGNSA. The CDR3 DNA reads TGTGCCAGCAGCTTAGACGCGGGAAACTATGGCTACACCTTC. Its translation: CASSLDAGNYGYTF.

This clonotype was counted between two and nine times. CDR3 loop: CASSDFGSYQPQHF. The CDR3 DNA follows: TGTGCCAGCAGTGACTTTGGGAGCTATCAGCCCCAGCATTTT. The chain carries TRBV2 and TRBJ1-5; D is unclear. Germline V gives CDR1 SNHLY, CDR2 FYNNEI. The V end lost 3 bases, the J end lost 5 bases, and 11 bases lay between the germline ends. This CDR3 has 14 amino acids.

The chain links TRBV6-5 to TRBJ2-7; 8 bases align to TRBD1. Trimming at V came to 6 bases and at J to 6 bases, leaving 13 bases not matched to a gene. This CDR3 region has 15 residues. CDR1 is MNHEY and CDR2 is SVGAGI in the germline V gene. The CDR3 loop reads CASSNPTGDVSEQYF. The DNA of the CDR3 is TGTGCCAGCAGCAACCCGACAGGGGACGTGTCCGAGCAGTACTTC.

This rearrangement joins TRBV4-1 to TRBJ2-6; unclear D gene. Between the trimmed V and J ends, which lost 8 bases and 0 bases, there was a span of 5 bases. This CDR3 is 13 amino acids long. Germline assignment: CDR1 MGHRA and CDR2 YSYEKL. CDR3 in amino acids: CASSGSGANVLTF. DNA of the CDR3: TGCGCCAGCTCGGGCTCTGGGGCCAACGTCCTGACTTTC.

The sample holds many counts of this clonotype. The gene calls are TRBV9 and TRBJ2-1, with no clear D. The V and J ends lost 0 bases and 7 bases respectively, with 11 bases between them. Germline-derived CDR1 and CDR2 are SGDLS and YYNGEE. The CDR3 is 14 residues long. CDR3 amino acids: CASSVAGRSNEQFF. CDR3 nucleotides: TGTGCCAGCAGCGTAGCTGGCAGATCAAATGAGCAGTTCTTC.

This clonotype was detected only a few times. Here the CDR3 DNA reads TGCGCCAGCAGCCAAGGGGCCGTAAAAGGGACCTACAATGAGCAGTTCTTC. This translates into CASSQGAVKGTYNEQFF. The chain employs TRBV4-1 and TRBJ2-1; unclear D gene. V dropped 1 base and J dropped 2 bases, with 15 bases sitting between them. Germline CDR1 MGHRA, CDR2 YSYEKL. The length of the CDR3 is 17 residues.

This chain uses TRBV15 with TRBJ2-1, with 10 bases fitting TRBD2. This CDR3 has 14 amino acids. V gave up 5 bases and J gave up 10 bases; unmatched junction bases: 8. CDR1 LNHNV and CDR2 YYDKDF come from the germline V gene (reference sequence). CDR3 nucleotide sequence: TGTGCCACCAGCCCGAGCGGGGGGGCTTGGGAGCAGTTCTTC. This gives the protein CATSPSGGAWEQFF.

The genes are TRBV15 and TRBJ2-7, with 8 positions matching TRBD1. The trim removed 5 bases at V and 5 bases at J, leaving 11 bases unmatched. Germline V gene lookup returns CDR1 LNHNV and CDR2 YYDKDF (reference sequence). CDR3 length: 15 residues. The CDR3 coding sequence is TGTGCCACCAGCCCGCAGACAGGGGCGTACGACGAGCAGTACTTC. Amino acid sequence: CATSPQTGAYDEQYF. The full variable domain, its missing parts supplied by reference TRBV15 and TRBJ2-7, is DAMVIQNPRYQVTQFGKPVTLSCSQTLNHNVMYWYQQKSSQAPKLLFHYYDKDFNNEADTPDNFQSRRPNTSFCFLDIRSPGLGDTAMYLCATSPQTGAYDEQYFGPGTRLTVT.

The CDR3 DNA reads TGTGCCAGCAGCTCCCCGGGACACGGCACAGATACGCAGTATTTT. Its translation: CASSSPGHGTDTQYF. This chain joins TRBV7-9 and TRBJ2-3, with a weak D call TRBD1 (6 bases). The CDR3 contains 15 residues. Germline assignment: CDR1 SEHNR and CDR2 FQNEAQ (reference sequence). V lost 4 bases to trimming and J lost 1 base, with 12 bases between them. Full variable domain (remainder filled in from reference TRBV7-9 and TRBJ2-3): DTGVSQNPRHKITKRGQNVTFRCDPISEHNRLYWYRQTLGQGPEFLTYFQNEAQLEKSRLLSDRFSAERPKGSFSTLEIQRTEQGDSAMYLCASSSPGHGTDTQYFGPGTRLTVL.

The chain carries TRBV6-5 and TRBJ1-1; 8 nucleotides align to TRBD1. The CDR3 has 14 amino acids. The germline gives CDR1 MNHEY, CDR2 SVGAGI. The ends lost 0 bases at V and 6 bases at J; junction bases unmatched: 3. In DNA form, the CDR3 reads TGTGCCAGCAGTTACTCCCAGGGGGCGGCTGAAGCTTTCTTT. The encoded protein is CASSYSQGAAEAFF.

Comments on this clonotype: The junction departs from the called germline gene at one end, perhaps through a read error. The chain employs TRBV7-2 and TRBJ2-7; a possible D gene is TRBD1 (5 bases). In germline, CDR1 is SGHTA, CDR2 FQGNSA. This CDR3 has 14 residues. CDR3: CASSLDRPDAEHYF. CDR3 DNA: TGTGCCAGCAGCTTAGACAGGCCGGACGCCGAGCATTACTTC.

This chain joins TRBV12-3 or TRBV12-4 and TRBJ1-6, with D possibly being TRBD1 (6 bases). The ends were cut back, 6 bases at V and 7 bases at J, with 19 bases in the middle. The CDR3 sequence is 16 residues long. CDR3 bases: TGTGCCAGCAGCCCGGGGGGCCAGGGGAGCAATTCACCCCTCCACTTT. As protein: CASSPGGQGSNSPLHF.